The 22 T cell receptor beta chains below all came from one sample that was sequenced in a study of identical twins. TCRdb ran MiXCR on the 5' RACE reads and lists one entry per CDR3 protein. This sample has 200,000 to 250,000 distinct CDR3 sequences, with 5% to 7% found just once. The same data also went into a second study, on T cells expressing NK-cell markers.

Source material: CD8+ T cells sorted from blood. Source of these receptors: a woman aged 18-29 years in good health.

The V call is TRBV14, the J call TRBJ2-1; possibly TRBD2 for D (6 bases). The CDR3 runs 17 residues. CDR1 is SGHDN and CDR2 is FVKESK in the germline V gene. Between the trimmed V and J ends, which lost 3 bases and 5 bases, there was a span of 20 bases. Here the CDR3 reads CASSHGTNSGTHNEQFF. The CDR3 region has the DNA TGTGCCAGCAGCCATGGGACGAATAGCGGCACTCACAATGAGCAGTTCTTC.

The J gene is TRBJ2-1, the V gene TRBV12-3 or TRBV12-4; the D is unclear. Trimming removed 2 bases from V and 4 bases from J, with 9 bases in between. The CDR3 runs to 14 residues. The CDR3 loop reads CASSLSATYNEQFF. The CDR3 DNA follows: TGTGCCAGCAGTTTATCGGCTACTTACAATGAGCAGTTCTTC.

The chain is built from TRBV28 and TRBJ1-5; no firm D call. Trimming removed 2 bases at V and 0 bases at J, with 8 bases between. Per the germline V gene, CDR1 is MDHEN and CDR2 is SYDVKM. This CDR3 has 15 amino acids. The CDR3 region is CASSLGRYSNQPQHF. CDR3 sequence (DNA): TGTGCCAGCAGTTTAGGCCGGTATAGCAATCAGCCCCAGCATTTT.

Many counts were recorded for this clonotype. The rearrangement links TRBV30 to TRBJ1-1, with 7 nucleotides matching TRBD1. The junction had 6 bases not matched to a gene; V was cut back by 0 bases and J by 5 bases. CDR3 length: 14 amino acids. The germline V gene encodes CDR1 GTSNPN and CDR2 SVGIG (reference sequence). The CDR3 nucleotides read TGTGCCTGGAGTGTGGCAGGGGGAGAGACTGAAGCTTTCTTT. Residues: CAWSVAGGETEAFF.

The chain combines TRBV6-2 or TRBV6-3 with TRBJ2-1; D may be TRBD2 (6 bases). Germline V gene sequence: CDR1 MNHEY, CDR2 SVGEGT. Deletions cut 6 bases from V and 8 bases from J, with 17 bases between. This CDR3 has 14 residues. This CDR3 is CASSQTGSGDEQFF. In DNA form, the CDR3 reads TGTGCCAGCAGCCAAACCGGGAGTGGGGATGAGCAGTTCTTC.

This clonotype was seen more than once but under ten times. V is TRBV7-9 and J is TRBJ1-1, with D maybe TRBD1 (5 bases). Trimming pared 3 bases from V and 4 bases from J, leaving 12 bases between. The V gene's germline CDR1 is SEHNR and CDR2 FQNEAQ (reference sequence). The CDR3 runs to 14 residues. DNA of the CDR3: TGTGCCAGCAGCTTTTCCCGGGGGGGCACTGAAGCTTTCTTT. Its translation: CASSFSRGGTEAFF.

V gene TRBV9 combines with J gene TRBJ2-7, with 12 positions matching TRBD2. CDR1 and CDR2 from the germline V gene are SGDLS and YYNGEE. The CDR3 runs to 15 residues. J was trimmed by 2 bases and V by 4 bases; bases with no gene match: 4. The CDR3 region has the DNA TGTGCCAGCAGCCCACGGACTAGCGGGGCCTACGAGCAGTACTTC. This sequence encodes CASSPRTSGAYEQYF.

This clonotype was found a few times. The V gene is TRBV2, the J gene TRBJ2-1; D may be TRBD2 (6 bases). V gave up 3 bases and J gave up 3 bases, with 15 bases separating them. The CDR3 runs to 16 residues. Germline V gives CDR1 SNHLY, CDR2 FYNNEI. The CDR3 loop is CASSDTLAKYYNEQFF. The CDR3 DNA reads TGTGCCAGCAGTGATACCCTAGCGAAGTACTACAATGAGCAGTTCTTC.

Here the CDR3 reads CSARGGGSHEQYF. In nucleotides, the CDR3 is TGCAGTGCTAGAGGGGGGGGATCTCACGAGCAGTACTTC. V and J are TRBV20-1 and TRBJ2-7; 7 bases align to TRBD2. Per the germline V gene, CDR1 is DFQATT and CDR2 is SNEGSKA (reference sequence). The CDR3 extends over 13 amino acids. Trimming removed 1 base from V and 5 bases from J; junction bases left unmatched: 5.

The chain carries TRBV5-1 and TRBJ2-7; a weak D match, TRBD1 (5 bases). With 2 bases removed from V and 6 bases from J, the gap between germline ends came to 12 bases. This CDR3 is 13 amino acids long. Looked up from germline, CDR1 is SGHRS and CDR2 is YFSETQ. CDR3 in amino acids: CASSFRTISEQYF. The CDR3 DNA is TGCGCCAGCAGCTTCCGGACAATTAGCGAGCAGTACTTC.

This chain links TRBV11-2 with TRBJ2-1; 7 bases map to TRBD1. CDR1 SGHAT and CDR2 FQNNGV come from the germline V gene. The CDR3 runs 19 residues. J was trimmed by 2 bases and V by 4 bases; bases with no gene match: 17. CDR3 bases: TGTGCCAGCAGCTCAGTTATTACAGGGGTCGTTGTGACCTACAATGAGCAGTTCTTC. It is translated as CASSSVITGVVVTYNEQFF.

This clonotype was found a few times. This chain joins TRBV9 and TRBJ2-7, with TRBD2 identical over 14 bases. Trimming removed 0 bases from V and 5 bases from J; junction bases left unmatched: 1. The germline CDR1 and CDR2 sequences are SGDLS and YYNGEE. The CDR3 totals 15 residues. CDR3 sequence (DNA): TGTGCCAGCAGCGTAGGGGGACTAGCGGGGGACGAGCAGTACTTC. Translated, it gives CASSVGGLAGDEQYF.

This clonotype was recorded a few times. This sequence joins TRBV21-1 and TRBJ2-1; TRBD2, the D gene given by the table, was not confirmed from the DNA. TRBV21-1 is a pseudogene segment. The CDR3 covers 17 residues. The CDR3 coding sequence is TGTGCCAGCAGCAACCCCTCCAGCGGGAGGGGGGGCAATGAGCAGTTCTTC. The encoded protein is CASSNPSSGRGGNEQFF.

This clonotype was recorded at least ten times. This rearrangement joins TRBV6-5 to TRBJ2-7, with unresolved D. The length of the CDR3 is 11 residues. CDR1 MNHEY and CDR2 SVGAGI come from the germline V gene. The germline V and J ends were trimmed by 6 bases and 7 bases, with 10 bases remaining between them. CDR3 in amino acids: CASSLNSEQYF. DNA for the CDR3: TGTGCCAGCAGCTTGAACTCGGAGCAGTACTTC.

The V and J genes are TRBV5-1 and TRBJ2-7; a possible D gene is TRBD2 (6 bases). The CDR3 spans 13 residues. Germline V gives CDR1 SGHRS, CDR2 YFSETQ. Deletions cut 4 bases from V and 5 bases from J, with 13 bases between. This CDR3 is CASSHNGGNEQYF. The CDR3, as DNA: TGCGCCAGCAGCCATAATGGGGGGAACGAGCAGTACTTC.

This clonotype was found a few times. This chain links TRBV30 with TRBJ2-7, with 7 bases identical to TRBD2. Per the germline V gene, CDR1 is GTSNPN and CDR2 is SVGIG (reference sequence). Trimming took 4 bases from V and 1 from J; bases not matched to a gene: 7. The CDR3 runs 14 residues. CDR3: CAWTPGAGSYEQYF. CDR3 nucleotides: TGTGCCTGGACTCCGGGAGCGGGGTCCTACGAGCAGTACTTC.

Details on this clonotype: The germline gene is not matched at one end of the junction; a read error may be the cause. The CDR3 sequence is CASSFDRAAETQYF. CDR3 in DNA: TGTGCTAGCAGCTTTGACAGGGCGGCAGAGACCCAGTACTTC. This chain connects TRBV7-7 to TRBJ2-5; the match to TRBD1 covers 7 bases. The CDR3 is made up of 14 amino acids. Germline CDR1 SSHAT, CDR2 FNYEAQ (reference sequence).

This clonotype was recorded many times. V gene TRBV7-9 combines with J gene TRBJ2-7; 8 bases line up with TRBD1. CDR1 is SEHNR and CDR2 is FQNEAQ in the germline V gene (reference sequence). V gave up 4 bases and J gave up 4 bases; unmatched junction bases: 9. The CDR3 is made up of 15 amino acids. Here the CDR3 DNA reads TGTGCCAGCAGCTACACGGGGACAGGATCTTACGAGCAGTACTTC. Translation: CASSYTGTGSYEQYF. Drawing the rest from reference TRBV7-9 and TRBJ2-7, the complete variable domain is DTGVSQNPRHKITKRGQNVTFRCDPISEHNRLYWYRQTLGQGPEFLTYFQNEAQLEKSRLLSDRFSAERPKGSFSTLEIQRTEQGDSAMYLCASSYTGTGSYEQYFGPGTRLTVT.

The rearrangement uses TRBV7-2 and TRBJ2-2, with 11 bases matching TRBD2. Germline lookup yields CDR1 SGHTA and CDR2 FQGNSA. CDR3 length: 16 residues. Trimming took 0 bases from V and 7 from J; bases not matched to a gene: 4. The CDR3 coding sequence is TGTGCCAGCAGCTTAGCTAGCGGGAGGGCCAGCGGGGAGCTGTTTTTT. It encodes CASSLASGRASGELFF.

At least ten counts were recorded for this clonotype. The V gene is TRBV29-1, the J gene TRBJ2-1; 10 positions agree with TRBD1. This CDR3 has 13 residues. Unmatched junction bases numbered 2, after V lost 3 bases and J lost 6 bases. Germline assignment: CDR1 SQVTM and CDR2 ANQGSEA. The CDR3 region has the DNA TGCAGCGTTGATTGGACAGGGGGCAATGAGCAGTTCTTC. Translating it yields CSVDWTGGNEQFF.

This clonotype was detected ten times or more. For the CDR3, the DNA is TGCGCCAGCAGTGAGGCCGATACGCAGTATTTT. It codes for CASSEADTQYF. The chain has TRBV10-1 and TRBJ2-3; the D is unclear. Germline V gene sequence: CDR1 WNHNN, CDR2 SYGVQD (reference sequence). The V end lost 2 bases, the J end lost 6 bases, and 3 bases lay between the germline ends. The CDR3 spans 11 residues.

The gene calls are TRBV30 and TRBJ2-1; no clear D gene. The CDR3 totals 12 residues. V dropped 2 bases and J dropped 1 base, with 3 bases sitting between them. Germline values: CDR1 GTSNPN, CDR2 SVGIG (reference sequence). The CDR3 DNA follows: TGTGCCTGGAGTTTATCCTACAATGAGCAGTTCTTC. Translation gives CAWSLSYNEQFF. The entire variable domain, with the rest obtained from reference TRBV30 and TRBJ2-1, is as follows: SQTIHQWPATLVQPVGSPLSLECTVEGTSNPNLYWYRQAAGRGLQLLFYSVGIGQISSEVPQNLSASRPQDRQFILSSKKLLLSDSGFYLCAWSLSYNEQFFGPGTRLTVL.